This T cell receptor (beta chain) was documented in a study of T cell responses to AZD1222 COVID-19 vaccine. Regarding the study as a whole: Sampled repertoires all dated from after the peak T cell response. White British people made up most donors, females outnumbered males, and clonal diversity was possibly underestimated. Baseline seropositives among AZD1222 recipients totaled only 5 to 7. Breadth and depth of Spike-specific TCRs rose after two AZD1222 doses.

Clones were sequenced by immunoSEQ multiplex PCR, and TCRdb holds only the in-frame ones, with some missing. This table has tens of thousands of clones, about 88% appearing once. A note on this clone: Its target is not known.

The germline V and J ends were trimmed by 1 base and 3 bases, with 9 bases remaining between them. There are 14 residues in the CDR3. Looked up from germline, CDR1 is KGHSH and CDR2 is LQKENI. This receptor was obtained from an adult who received the AZD1222 COVID-19 vaccine. This sample comprised peripheral blood, obtained 28 days after the second AZD1222 dose. The chain is built from TRBV18 and TRBJ1-1, with a weak D call TRBD1 (6 bases). CDR3 residues: CASSPRGLDTEAFF. The DNA of the CDR3 is TGTGCCAGCTCACCACGGGGGCTGGACACTGAAGCTTTCTTT.